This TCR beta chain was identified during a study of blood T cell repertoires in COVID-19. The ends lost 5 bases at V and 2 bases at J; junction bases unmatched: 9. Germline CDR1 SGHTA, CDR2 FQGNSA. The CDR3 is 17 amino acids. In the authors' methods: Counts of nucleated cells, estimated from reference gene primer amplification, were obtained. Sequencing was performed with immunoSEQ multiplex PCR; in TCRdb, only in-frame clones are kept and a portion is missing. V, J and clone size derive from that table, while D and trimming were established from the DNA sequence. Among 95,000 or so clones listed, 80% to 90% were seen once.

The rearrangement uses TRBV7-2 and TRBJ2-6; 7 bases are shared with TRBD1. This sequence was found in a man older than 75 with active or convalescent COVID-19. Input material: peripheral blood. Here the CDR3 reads CASSVKSTGAGANVLTF. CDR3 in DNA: TGTGCCAGCAGCGTAAAGTCAACAGGGGCTGGGGCCAACGTCCTGACTTTC.